This T cell receptor beta chain was recovered during a study of Ad26.COV2.S vaccination and SARS-CoV-2 variants. General study findings and limits: Reportedly, after vaccination the spike-specific CD8+ and CD4+ T cell responses displayed substantial breadth.

On this clone itself: Its antigen remains unknown.

Documented treatment: about 20 received Ad26.COV2.S at low or high dose, single or two shots; a few received placebo; per-sample allocation not given. Samples were taken on day 63 after the first vaccine or placebo injection. This CDR3 has 12 residues. In germline, CDR1 is LNHNV, CDR2 YYDKDF (reference sequence). V was trimmed by 0 bases and J by 7 bases, leaving 6 bases between them. This table comes from immunoSEQ multiplex PCR, and its TCRdb copy is limited to in-frame clones, with some not included. The table lists about 460,000 clones, 80% to 90% of them singletons, with 1.7% in the top ten. The clonotype originates from a person aged 18-65 years who received the Ad26.COV2.S COVID-19 vaccine or a placebo. The material sequenced was peripheral blood, taken in a trial of Ad26.COV2.S vaccine versus placebo. The gene calls are TRBV15 and TRBJ1-1; D unclear. As DNA, the CDR3 is TGTGCCACCAGCAGAGATACCGATGAAGCTTTCTTT. Translation: CATSRDTDEAFF. Full variable domain (rest looked up from reference TRBV15 and TRBJ1-1): DAMVIQNPRYQVTQFGKPVTLSCSQTLNHNVMYWYQQKSSQAPKLLFHYYDKDFNNEADTPDNFQSRRPNTSFCFLDIRSPGLGDTAMYLCATSRDTDEAFFGQGTRLTVV.